This T cell receptor (beta chain) was documented in a study of blood T cell repertoires in COVID-19. Study summary: Each recovered donor of Cohort 3 presented with two negative PCRs, clearance, or symptom resolution.

Germline V gives CDR1 LNHDA, CDR2 SQIVND (reference sequence). V gave up 6 bases and J gave up 1 base, with 18 bases separating them. The length of the CDR3 is 16 residues. Here immunoSEQ multiplex PCR was the method, and the copy in TCRdb shows in-frame clones only, minus some. The sample includes approximately 190,000 clones, more than 85% of them seen just once. The source material was PBMCs or T cells enriched from blood (not recorded which). The V gene is TRBV19, the J gene TRBJ1-1, with a tentative D call TRBD1 (6 bases). The TCR comes from a middle-aged woman in a cohort exposed to, infected with or recovered from COVID-19 (not recorded which). DNA for the CDR3: TGTGCCAGTAGCCCCAATCCGGGACATCGGAACACTGAAGCTTTCTTT. Translation: CASSPNPGHRNTEAFF.